A single sample is the source of the 27 T cell receptor beta chains below, sequenced in a study of glioma-infiltrating T cells (TCRdb year 2016). Sequencing took place on an Illumina MiSeq. The iRepertoire nested amplicon-rescue multiplex PCR (arm-PCR) platform was used to amplify TCR alpha and beta CDR3 regions from RNA. TCRdb reanalyzed the raw reads on its own, using fastp at Q25 for trimming and MiXCR for clone calling, and kept in-frame beta chains. Entries that share a CDR3 protein sequence are merged under the most common genes and DNA. The table for this sample lists a few hundred thousand distinct CDR3 sequences; 41% of them were counted only once. The ten largest clones represent about 12% of the sample. Specimen: glioma tissue, nonneoplastic brain tissue, or PBMCs (not recorded which). The origin of the receptors is a human donor with low-grade glioma or glioblastoma, undergoing nonglioma brain surgery, or in good health (not recorded which).

The V gene is TRBV24-1, the J gene TRBJ2-1, with 7 bases aligning to TRBD1. The V gene's germline CDR1 is KGHDR and CDR2 SFDVKD. The junction had 14 bases not matched to a gene; V was cut back by 5 bases and J by 8 bases. The CDR3 runs 16 residues. CDR3 bases: TGTGCCACCAGTGTTGGGTTGGCAGGGGGTTTCTATGAGCAGTTCTTC. This sequence encodes CATSVGLAGGFYEQFF.

This clonotype occurred many times. The chain links TRBV20-1 to TRBJ2-1, with a weak D call TRBD2 (6 bases). The CDR3 extends over 13 amino acids. Germline V lookup: CDR1 DFQATT, CDR2 SNEGSKA (reference sequence). The V end was cut by 5 bases, the J end by 8 bases, with 16 bases between. Here the CDR3 reads CSAPGAGLYEQFF. In nucleotides, the CDR3 is TGCAGTGCTCCTGGAGCGGGTCTGTATGAGCAGTTCTTC.

A word on this clonotype: Just one base apart from a much larger clone, this may be a read error. The chain combines TRBV4-1 with TRBJ2-3; maybe TRBD2 (5 bases). Germline values: CDR1 MGHRA, CDR2 YSYEKL. The CDR3 contains 15 residues. CDR3 region: CASSQKGAGTDTKYF. CDR3 nucleotide sequence: TGCGCCAGCAGCCAAAAGGGAGCCGGTACAGATACGAAGTATTTT.

Notes on this clonotype: A read error may account for a junction end that differs from germline. V gene TRBV20-1 combines with J gene TRBJ2-1; tentative D call: TRBD2 (6 bases). CDR3 length: 13 amino acids. Germline values: CDR1 DFQATT, CDR2 SNEGSKA (reference sequence). As DNA, the CDR3 is TGCAGTGCCGCGGGACTCTTTAAGGATGAGCAGCTCTTC. Translating gives CSAAGLFKDEQLF.

This clonotype has at least ten counts. The chain combines TRBV27 with TRBJ2-2; weak D call: TRBD2 (5 bases). V lost 2 bases to trimming and J lost 7 bases, with 11 bases between them. The CDR3 extends over 14 amino acids. Germline V gene sequence: CDR1 MNHEY, CDR2 SMNVEV (reference sequence). CDR3 region: CASSLRTQGGELFF. CDR3 bases: TGTGCCAGCAGTTTACGGACTCAAGGCGGGGAGCTGTTTTTT.

This clonotype was detected only a few times. A read error may produce the germline difference seen at one junction end. The chain combines TRBV2 with TRBJ2-1; the D gene is possibly TRBD2 (5 bases). CDR1 SNHLY and CDR2 FYNNEI come from the germline V gene. This CDR3 comprises 13 residues. As DNA, the CDR3 is TGTGCCAGCAATGAACTAGAGTTAAATGAGCAGTTCTTC. Protein: CASNELELNEQFF.

This clonotype has just a few counts. This chain connects TRBV7-8 to TRBJ2-1; D ambiguous. The ends were cut back, 4 bases at V and 6 bases at J, with 16 bases in the middle. Germline V gene lookup returns CDR1 SGHVS and CDR2 FQNEAQ. CDR3 size: 15 residues. The CDR3 DNA reads as TGTGCCAGCAGCTCAGCTCGCGGATATTCCAATGAGCAGTTCTTC. It translates to CASSSARGYSNEQFF.

V usage is TRBV27 and J usage is TRBJ1-5; D is possibly TRBD1 (5 bases). Germline-derived CDR1 and CDR2 are MNHEY and SMNVEV (reference sequence). Trimming removed 3 bases at V and 2 bases at J, with 14 bases between. There are 16 residues in the CDR3. The CDR3 reads CASSFSRGARNQPQHF. The DNA for the CDR3 is TGTGCCAGCAGTTTTAGCAGAGGGGCACGCAATCAGCCCCAGCATTTT.

In its sample, this clonotype was seen once. DNA of the CDR3: TGTGCCAGCAGCACACTAGCGGGCCTGTACCAAGAGACCCAGTACTTC. Translation: CASSTLAGLYQETQYF. The chain is built from TRBV7-2 and TRBJ2-5, with 9 bases lining up with TRBD2. J was trimmed by 0 bases and V by 5 bases; bases with no gene match: 7. Germline CDR1 is SGHTA and CDR2 is FQGNSA. The CDR3 is made up of 16 amino acids.

Points on this clonotype: The junction departs from germline at one end; a sequencing error may be responsible. This chain joins TRBV6-5 and TRBJ2-7; TRBD1 agrees at 8 bases. Germline V CDR1 and CDR2: MNHEY, SVGAGI. The CDR3 has 14 amino acids. DNA for the CDR3: TGTGCCAGCGGTTACCCCCAGGGGGCTTTCGAGCAGTACTTC. Amino acids: CASGYPQGAFEQYF.

This clonotype was seen repeatedly, ten times or more. The chain couples TRBV28 to TRBJ2-1; TRBD2 matches at 8 bases. This CDR3 is built from 11 residues. Germline values: CDR1 MDHEN, CDR2 SYDVKM. CDR3 sequence: CGSGRNHEQFF. The CDR3 region has the DNA TGTGGGAGCGGGAGAAATCATGAGCAGTTCTTC.

J is TRBJ1-2 and V is TRBV19; TRBD1 might be the D (5 bases). The CDR3 spans 14 residues. Germline CDR1 and CDR2: LNHDA and SQIVND (reference sequence). The ends were cut back, 8 bases at V and 2 bases at J, with 15 bases in the middle. The CDR3 loop is CASFLPGTNYGYTF. The CDR3, as DNA: TGTGCCAGTTTTCTTCCAGGGACCAACTATGGCTACACCTTC.

This clonotype was seen at least ten times. The chain carries TRBV6-1 and TRBJ1-2; a weak D match, TRBD1 (6 bases). This CDR3 is 15 amino acids long. Germline CDR1 is MNHNS and CDR2 is SASEGT. Trimming pared 4 bases from V and 4 bases from J, leaving 16 bases between. As DNA, the CDR3 is TGTGCCAGCAGTGTAGGACAGTTTCAATCCTATGGCTACACCTTC. It encodes CASSVGQFQSYGYTF.

The chain combines TRBV7-2 with TRBJ2-1; 8 positions match TRBD2. This CDR3 is 15 amino acids long. V lost 2 bases, J lost 4 bases, and 4 bases stayed unmatched. Per the germline V gene, CDR1 is SGHTA and CDR2 is FQGNSA. DNA for the CDR3: TGTGCCAGCAGCTTAATAGCGGGGACGTACAATGAGCAGTTCTTC. As protein: CASSLIAGTYNEQFF.

This clonotype has only one observation. A much larger clone differs from this one at a single base, so this may be a read error. The chain couples TRBV28 to TRBJ2-7, with D perhaps assigned TRBD1 or TRBD2 (5 bases each). CDR3 length: 13 residues. Per the germline V gene, CDR1 is MDHEN and CDR2 is SYDVKM. As DNA, the CDR3 is TGTGCCAGCAGTTTAACTCGGGGCTACGAGCAGTCCTTC. Translated, it gives CASSLTRGYEQSF. The complete variable domain, with remaining parts taken from reference TRBV28 and TRBJ2-7, reads DVKVTQSSRYLVKRTGEKVFLECVQDMDHENMFWYRQDPGLGLRLIYFSYDVKMKEKGDIPEGYSVSREKKERFSLILESASTNQTSMYLCASSLTRGYEQSFGPGTRLTVT.

This clonotype was detected only a few times. This chain joins TRBV7-2 and TRBJ1-2; 11 positions match TRBD1. The CDR3 length is 16 residues. Germline V lookup: CDR1 SGHTA, CDR2 FQGNSA. V was pared by 5 bases and J by 2 bases, with 7 bases of the junction left unmatched. This CDR3 is CASSLGQGAGNYGYTF. The CDR3 nucleotides read TGTGCCAGCAGCCTCGGACAGGGGGCTGGAAACTATGGCTACACCTTC.

This clonotype was found a few times. DNA for the CDR3: TGCGCCAGCAGCCCGGACCCGACAGGTGGCGGCTACAATGAGCAGTTCTTC. It is translated as CASSPDPTGGGYNEQFF. The rearrangement links TRBV5-1 to TRBJ2-1, with a weak D call TRBD1 (6 bases). V was shortened by 4 bases and J by 3 bases, with 20 bases between the two germline ends. The CDR3 totals 17 residues. From germline, CDR1 is SGHRS and CDR2 YFSETQ.

The V call is TRBV11-2, the J call TRBJ1-1; D is ambiguous. Trimming took off 7 bases at V and 5 bases at J, with 17 bases between the two ends. The CDR3 has 14 amino acids. Germline V CDR1 and CDR2: SGHAT, FQNNGV. The CDR3, as DNA: TGTGCCAGCAACGCGGCCTCCCGGGTGACTGAAGCTTTCTTT. This encodes CASNAASRVTEAFF. Combining the CDR3 with reference TRBV11-2 and TRBJ1-1 gives the whole variable domain EAGVAQSPRYKIIEKRQSVAFWCNPISGHATLYWYQQILGQGPKLLIQFQNNGVVDDSQLPKDRFSAERLKGVDSTLKIQPAKLEDSAVYLCASNAASRVTEAFFGQGTRLTVV.

Many counts were recorded for this clonotype. The rearrangement links TRBV28 to TRBJ2-7; D ambiguous. This CDR3 has 13 amino acids. CDR1 is MDHEN, CDR2 SYDVKM, per germline. Trimming left V 8 bases short and J 2 bases short, with 13 bases between. In DNA, the CDR3 is TGTGCCAGCCGCCTGACTGGGACCTACGAGCAGTACTTC. This encodes CASRLTGTYEQYF. Full variable domain (outside the CDR3, taken from reference TRBV28 and TRBJ2-7): DVKVTQSSRYLVKRTGEKVFLECVQDMDHENMFWYRQDPGLGLRLIYFSYDVKMKEKGDIPEGYSVSREKKERFSLILESASTNQTSMYLCASRLTGTYEQYFGPGTRLTVT.

As regards this clonotype: This may be a read error: a much more frequent sequence differs by one nucleotide. V usage is TRBV28 and J usage is TRBJ2-5; maybe TRBD2 (6 bases). CDR3 length equals 15 residues. CDR1 and CDR2 from the germline V gene are MDHEN and SYDVKM. CDR3 nucleotide sequence: TGTGTCAGCAGCACTGCAACAGGAGGGAGAGAGACCCAGTACTTC. Translation gives CVSSTATGGRETQYF.

This clonotype was found once. The chain recombines TRBV5-1 with TRBJ2-3; D is possibly TRBD2 (6 bases). V lost 2 bases and J lost 5, with 15 bases in between. The CDR3 totals 15 residues. Germline V gene sequence: CDR1 SGHRS, CDR2 YFSETQ. CDR3 DNA sequence: TGCGCCAGCAGCTTAGGAGTGGGAGCGGGAGATACGCAGTATTTT. This gives the protein CASSLGVGAGDTQYF.

This clonotype was seen many times. The chain uses TRBV6-2 or TRBV6-3 and TRBJ1-1; D is unresolved. The CDR3 is 14 residues long. Germline-derived CDR1 and CDR2 are MNHEY and SVGEGT. The V and J ends lost 0 bases and 0 bases respectively, with 5 bases between them. The CDR3 sequence: CASSYSGMNTEAFF. Here the CDR3 DNA reads TGTGCCAGCAGTTACTCGGGAATGAACACTGAAGCTTTCTTT.

This clonotype came up many times. The V and J genes are TRBV29-1 and TRBJ1-1, with 7 bases lining up with TRBD1. Trimming took 3 bases from V and 10 from J; bases not matched to a gene: 5. Germline loops: CDR1 SQVTM, CDR2 ANQGSEA. The CDR3 has 11 residues. The CDR3 loop is CSVEDRQSAFF. The DNA of the CDR3 is TGCAGCGTTGAGGACAGGCAGTCAGCTTTCTTT.

This clonotype was observed at least ten times. The CDR3 DNA reads TGTGCCACCAGTGATTCCCGACAGGGCGACACTGAAGCTTTCTTT. It codes for CATSDSRQGDTEAFF. The V and J genes are TRBV24-1 and TRBJ1-1, with TRBD1 matching 7 bases. V shed 2 bases, J shed 3 bases, and the junction held 5 bases outside the gene matches. In germline, CDR1 is KGHDR, CDR2 SFDVKD. The CDR3 runs 15 residues.

The genes are TRBV20-1 and TRBJ2-7; 9 positions agree with TRBD1. There are 12 residues in the CDR3. CDR1 and CDR2 (germline): DFQATT, SNEGSKA (reference sequence). V was clipped by 7 bases and J by 1 base; unmatched bases: 2. In DNA, the CDR3 is TGCAGTGTTGACAGGGGGTCCTACGAGCAGTACTTC. Translated, it gives CSVDRGSYEQYF.

The genes are TRBV20-1 and TRBJ2-3, with a weak D call TRBD2 (6 bases). Germline V lookup: CDR1 DFQATT, CDR2 SNEGSKA (reference sequence). Trimming pared 4 bases from V and 1 base from J, leaving 9 bases between. This CDR3 comprises 13 residues. In nucleotides, the CDR3 is TGCAGTGCTAAAGGCGGGGGCACAGATACGCAGTATTTT. Residues: CSAKGGGTDTQYF.

Worth noting for this clonotype: Mismatch with germline at one junction end may stem from a read error. This chain uses TRBV20-1 with TRBJ2-3, with D hard to call. This CDR3 is built from 12 residues. Per germline, CDR1 DFQATT and CDR2 SNEGSKA (reference sequence). The CDR3 protein is CSARGSTDKQYF. Here the CDR3 DNA reads TGCAGTGCTAGAGGTAGCACAGATAAGCAGTATTTT.